This T cell receptor beta chain was observed in a study of beta chain features in type 1 diabetes. After removal of 2 bases from V and 2 bases from J, the junction contained 8 bases not matched to a gene. This CDR3 spans 17 amino acids. Per germline, CDR1 SGHTA and CDR2 FQGTGA. The investigators reverse transcribed all of the isolated RNA, so they sequenced expressed TCRB transcripts. Generated by immunoSEQ multiplex PCR, the TCRdb table keeps only in-frame clones and is missing some. Among about 900,000 clones listed, roughly 15% were seen once. The TCR originated in a woman aged 18-29 years in good health. J is TRBJ2-2 and V is TRBV7-3; 7 nucleotides align to TRBD1. The sample was naive CD4+ T cells from blood. The CDR3 nucleotides read TGTGCCAGCAGCTTAGGTCCGACAGGGTCAAACACCGGGGAGCTGTTTTTT. Its translation is CASSLGPTGSNTGELFF. Drawing the rest from reference TRBV7-3 and TRBJ2-2, the complete variable domain is GAGVSQTPSNKVTEKGKYVELRCDPISGHTALYWYRQSLGQGPEFLIYFQGTGAADDSGLPNDRFFAVRPEGSVSTLKIQRTERGDSAVYLCASSLGPTGSNTGELFFGEGSRLTVL.